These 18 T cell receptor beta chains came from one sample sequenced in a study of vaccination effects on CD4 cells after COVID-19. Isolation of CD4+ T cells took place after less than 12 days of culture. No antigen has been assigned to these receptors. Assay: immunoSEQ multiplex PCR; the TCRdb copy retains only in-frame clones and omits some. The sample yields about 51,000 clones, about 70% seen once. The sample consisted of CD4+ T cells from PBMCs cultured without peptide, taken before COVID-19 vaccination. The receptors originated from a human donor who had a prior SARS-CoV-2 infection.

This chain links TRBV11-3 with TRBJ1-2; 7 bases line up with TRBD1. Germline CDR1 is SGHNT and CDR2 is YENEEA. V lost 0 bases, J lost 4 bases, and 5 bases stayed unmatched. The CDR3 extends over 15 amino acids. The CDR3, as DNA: TGTGCCAGCAGCTTAGAAGAGACAGGGACCTATGGCTACACCTTC. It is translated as CASSLEETGTYGYTF. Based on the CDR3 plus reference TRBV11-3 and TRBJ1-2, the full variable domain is EAGVVQSPRYKIIEKKQPVAFWCNPISGHNTLYWYLQNLGQGPELLIRYENEEAVDDSQLPKDRFSAERLKGVDSTLKIQPAELGDSAVYLCASSLEETGTYGYTFGSGTRLTVV.

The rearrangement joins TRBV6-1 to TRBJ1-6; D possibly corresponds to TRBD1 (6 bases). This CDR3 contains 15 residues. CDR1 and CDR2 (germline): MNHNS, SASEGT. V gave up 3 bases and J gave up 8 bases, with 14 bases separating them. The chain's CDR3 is CASSDSGVGDSPLHF. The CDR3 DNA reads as TGTGCCAGCAGTGATTCAGGGGTTGGTGATTCACCCCTCCACTTT.

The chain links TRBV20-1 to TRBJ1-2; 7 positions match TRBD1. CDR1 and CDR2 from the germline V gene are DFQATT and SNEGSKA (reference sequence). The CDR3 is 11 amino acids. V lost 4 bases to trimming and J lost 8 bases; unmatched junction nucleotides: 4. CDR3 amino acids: CSANRGLGYTF. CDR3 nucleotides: TGCAGTGCTAACAGGGGCCTCGGCTACACCTTC.

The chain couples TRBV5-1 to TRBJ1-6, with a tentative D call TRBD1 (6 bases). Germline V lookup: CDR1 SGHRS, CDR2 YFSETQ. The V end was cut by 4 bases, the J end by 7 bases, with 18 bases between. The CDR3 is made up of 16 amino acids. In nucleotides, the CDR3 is TGCGCCAGCAGCCCACAGGGATCCGGGGTAAATTCACCCCTCCACTTT. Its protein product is CASSPQGSGVNSPLHF. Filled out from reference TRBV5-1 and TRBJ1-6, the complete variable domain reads KAGVTQTPRYLIKTRGQQVTLSCSPISGHRSVSWYQQTPGQGLQFLFEYFSETQRNKGNFPGRFSGRQFSNSRSEMNVSTLELGDSALYLCASSPQGSGVNSPLHFGNGTRLTVT.

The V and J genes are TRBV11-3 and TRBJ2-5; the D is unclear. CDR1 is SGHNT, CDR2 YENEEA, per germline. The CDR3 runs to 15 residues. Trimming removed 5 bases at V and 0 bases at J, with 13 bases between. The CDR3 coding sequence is TGTGCCAGCAGCCAGAGATTGGGGTACCAAGAGACCCAGTACTTC. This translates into CASSQRLGYQETQYF. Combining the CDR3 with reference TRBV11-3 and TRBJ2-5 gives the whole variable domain EAGVVQSPRYKIIEKKQPVAFWCNPISGHNTLYWYLQNLGQGPELLIRYENEEAVDDSQLPKDRFSAERLKGVDSTLKIQPAELGDSAVYLCASSQRLGYQETQYFGPGTRLLVL.

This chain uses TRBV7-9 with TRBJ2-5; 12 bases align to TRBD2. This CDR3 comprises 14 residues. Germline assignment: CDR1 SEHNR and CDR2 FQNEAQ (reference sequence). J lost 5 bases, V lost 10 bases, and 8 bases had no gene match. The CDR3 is CATRLAGVRETQYF. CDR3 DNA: TGTGCCACTAGACTAGCGGGAGTTCGGGAGACCCAGTACTTC.

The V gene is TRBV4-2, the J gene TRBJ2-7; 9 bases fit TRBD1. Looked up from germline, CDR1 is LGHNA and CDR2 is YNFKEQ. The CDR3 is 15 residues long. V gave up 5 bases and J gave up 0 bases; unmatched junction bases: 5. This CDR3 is CASSRGQGASYEQYF. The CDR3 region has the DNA TGTGCCAGCAGCAGGGGACAGGGTGCCTCCTACGAGCAGTACTTC.

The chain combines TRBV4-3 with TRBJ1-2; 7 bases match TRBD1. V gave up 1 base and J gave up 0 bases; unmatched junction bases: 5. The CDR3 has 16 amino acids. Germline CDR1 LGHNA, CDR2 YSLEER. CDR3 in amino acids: CASSQVVGQANYGYTF. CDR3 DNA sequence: TGCGCCAGCAGCCAAGTCGTAGGACAGGCTAACTATGGCTACACCTTC.

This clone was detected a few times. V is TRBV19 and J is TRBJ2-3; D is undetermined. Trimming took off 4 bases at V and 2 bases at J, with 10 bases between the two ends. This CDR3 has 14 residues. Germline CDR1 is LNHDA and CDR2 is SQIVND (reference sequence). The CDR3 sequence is CASSTQGLTDTQYF. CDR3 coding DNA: TGTGCCAGTAGTACCCAAGGCCTCACAGATACGCAGTATTTT.

The CDR3 DNA sequence: TGTGCCAGCAGCCGAGCATATGAGCAGTTCTTC. Residues: CASSRAYEQFF. V usage is TRBV7-8 and J usage is TRBJ2-1; no definite D call. Germline lookup yields CDR1 SGHVS and CDR2 FQNEAQ. The germline V and J ends were trimmed by 5 bases and 8 bases, with 7 bases remaining between them. The CDR3 length is 11 residues.

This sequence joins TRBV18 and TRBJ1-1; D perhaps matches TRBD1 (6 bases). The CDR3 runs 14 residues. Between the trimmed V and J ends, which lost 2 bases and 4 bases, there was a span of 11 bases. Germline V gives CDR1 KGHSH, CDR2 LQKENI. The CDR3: CASSPGGGGTEAFF. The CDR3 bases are TGTGCCAGCTCACCAGGAGGAGGGGGCACTGAAGCTTTCTTT.

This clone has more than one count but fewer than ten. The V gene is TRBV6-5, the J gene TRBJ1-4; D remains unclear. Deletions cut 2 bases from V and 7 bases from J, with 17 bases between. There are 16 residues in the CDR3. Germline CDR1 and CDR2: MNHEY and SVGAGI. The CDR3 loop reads CASSYNVVWAVEKLFF. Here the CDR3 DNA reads TGTGCCAGCAGTTACAATGTTGTATGGGCAGTTGAAAAACTGTTTTTT.

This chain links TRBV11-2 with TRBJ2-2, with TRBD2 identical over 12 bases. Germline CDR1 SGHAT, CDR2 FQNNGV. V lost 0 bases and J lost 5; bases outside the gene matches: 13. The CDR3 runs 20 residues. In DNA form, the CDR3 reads TGTGCCAGCAGCTTAGATATGGCTAGCGGGAGGGCCGGGCGAACCGGGGAGCTGTTTTTT. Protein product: CASSLDMASGRAGRTGELFF.

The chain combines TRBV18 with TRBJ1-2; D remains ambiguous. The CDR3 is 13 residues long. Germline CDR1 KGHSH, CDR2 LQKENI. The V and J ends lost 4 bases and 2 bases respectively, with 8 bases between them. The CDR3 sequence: CASSLAANYGYTF. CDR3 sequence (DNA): TGTGCCAGCTCACTCGCAGCCAACTATGGCTACACCTTC.

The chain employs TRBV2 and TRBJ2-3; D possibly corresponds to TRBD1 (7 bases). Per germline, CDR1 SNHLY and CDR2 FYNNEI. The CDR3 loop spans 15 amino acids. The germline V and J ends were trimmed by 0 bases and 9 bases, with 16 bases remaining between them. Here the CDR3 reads CASSEALLRGQTQYF. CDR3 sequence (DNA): TGTGCCAGCAGTGAAGCTCTATTGCGGGGACAGACGCAGTATTTT.

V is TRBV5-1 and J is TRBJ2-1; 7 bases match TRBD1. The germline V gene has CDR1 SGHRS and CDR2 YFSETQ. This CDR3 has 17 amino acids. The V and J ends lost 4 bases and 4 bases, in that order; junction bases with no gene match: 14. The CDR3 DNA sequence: TGCGCCAGCAGCCGAGGCGAGGGACAGATAAGTTACAATGAGCAGTTCTTC. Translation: CASSRGEGQISYNEQFF.

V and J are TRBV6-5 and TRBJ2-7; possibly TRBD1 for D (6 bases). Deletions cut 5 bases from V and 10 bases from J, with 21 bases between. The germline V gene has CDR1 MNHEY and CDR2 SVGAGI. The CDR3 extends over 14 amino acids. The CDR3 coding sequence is TGTGCCAGCAGTCTGTTCCGGACAGCCAAGAATCAGTACTTC. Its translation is CASSLFRTAKNQYF.

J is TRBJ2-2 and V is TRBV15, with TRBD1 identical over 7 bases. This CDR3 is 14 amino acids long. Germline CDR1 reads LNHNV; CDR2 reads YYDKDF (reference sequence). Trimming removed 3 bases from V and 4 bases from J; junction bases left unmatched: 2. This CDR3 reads CATSRGQITGELFF. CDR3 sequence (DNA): TGTGCCACCAGCAGGGGACAGATCACCGGGGAGCTGTTTTTT.